The entry below gives a single T cell receptor (beta chain) sequence along with its context. Its antigen is still unknown. V was shortened by 3 bases and J by 4 bases, with 10 bases between the two germline ends. CDR3 size: 15 residues. Germline-derived CDR1 and CDR2 are SGHTA and FQGNSA. The data originate from a study of cytomegalovirus exposure and HLA in healthy donors. For the study at large: In a later analysis, the roughly 120 validation repertoires were reported to have used the same platform as the roughly 700 first-cohort repertoires. Findings of the study overall: As was reported, the classifier diagnosed cytomegalovirus status with high specificity and sensitivity. Among TCR sequences, most were rare, though some public TCRs appeared in many donors.

Clones were sequenced by immunoSEQ multiplex PCR, and TCRdb holds only the in-frame ones, with some missing. The sample comprises 110,000 or so clones, more than 70% of which are singletons, and about 1.8% rests with the top ten. The TCR sequence derives from a man younger than 30 in good health and CMV-seronegative. Material for sequencing was PBMCs. This sequence joins TRBV7-2 and TRBJ1-6; no clear D. The CDR3 here is CASSLAGKYNSPLHF. The CDR3 DNA reads as TGTGCCAGCAGCTTGGCGGGGAAGTATAATTCACCCCTCCACTTT.